What follows describes a single T cell receptor (beta chain). Its antigen is unknown. The data belong to a study of shared clonotypes between healthy human individuals. Whole-study context: Three CD4 naive, three CD4 memory, two CD8 naive and one CD8 memory plate were used per donor.

Overall study findings and caveats: Larger richness was generally estimated for naive than memory subsets.

Every one of the donors was a Caucasian adult that lived in Nashville, Tennessee. The CDR3 totals 17 residues. Germline V lookup: CDR1 MDHEN, CDR2 SYDVKM. Trimming took off 4 bases at V and 2 bases at J, with 18 bases between the two ends. Assay: immunoSEQ multiplex PCR; the TCRdb copy retains only in-frame clones and omits some. The data show some 1.1 million clones, about 72% seen once. What was sequenced was memory CD4+ T cells from PBMCs. Subset meaning: CD45RA-negative fraction. The genes are TRBV28 and TRBJ1-5, with a possible D match to TRBD1 (6 bases). The origin of this receptor is a young man in good health. Some clones in this sample may be carry-over from other donors' samples. The CDR3 DNA sequence: TGTGCCAGCAGTTACCAGGGGACACTTAGGGGCAATCAGCCCCAGCATTTT. Translated: CASSYQGTLRGNQPQHF.